Each of the 2 T cell receptor beta chains below was sequenced from the same sample in a study of TIL therapy for anti-PD-1-resistant metastatic lung cancer. The time point: pre-treatment sample, taken before nivolumab and TIL therapy. Sequencing used immunoSEQ v3. Profiled with immunoSEQ multiplex PCR; TCRdb holds only in-frame clones, not every one. Seen here are 40,000 to 55,000 clones, 79% observed once, and the top ten hold about 4.8%. The specimen was blood, collected at baseline. Receptors were obtained from a woman between 25 and 85 years old with non-small cell lung cancer.

The rearrangement uses TRBV10-3 and TRBJ2-3; 8 bases fit TRBD2. The length of the CDR3 is 16 residues. The V and J ends lost 2 bases and 2 bases, in that order; junction bases with no gene match: 6. From germline, CDR1 is ENHRY and CDR2 SYGVKD. The CDR3 loop is CAISERRREVTDTQYF. In nucleotides, the CDR3 is TGTGCCATCAGTGAGAGAAGGCGGGAGGTCACAGATACGCAGTATTTT.

J is TRBJ1-4 and V is TRBV6-1, with no clear D. Per germline, CDR1 MNHNS and CDR2 SASEGT. V lost 3 bases, J lost 6 bases, and 14 bases lay in between. The CDR3 covers 15 residues. The CDR3 reads CASSDLSYYHEKLFF. The CDR3 DNA follows: TGTGCCAGCAGTGACCTGAGCTACTACCATGAAAAACTGTTTTTT.